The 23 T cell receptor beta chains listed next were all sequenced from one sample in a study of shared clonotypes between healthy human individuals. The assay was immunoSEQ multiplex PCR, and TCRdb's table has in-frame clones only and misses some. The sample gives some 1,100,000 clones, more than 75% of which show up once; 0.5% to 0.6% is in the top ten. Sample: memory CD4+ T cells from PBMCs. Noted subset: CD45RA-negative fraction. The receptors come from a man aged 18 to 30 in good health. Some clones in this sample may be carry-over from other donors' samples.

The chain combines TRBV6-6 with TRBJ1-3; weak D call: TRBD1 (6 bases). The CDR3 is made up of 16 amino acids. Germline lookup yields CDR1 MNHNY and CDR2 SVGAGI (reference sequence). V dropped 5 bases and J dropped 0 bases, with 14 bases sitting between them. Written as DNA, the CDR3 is TGTGCCAGCAGTGCCGGACAGATTTACTCTGGAAACACCATATATTTT. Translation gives CASSAGQIYSGNTIYF.

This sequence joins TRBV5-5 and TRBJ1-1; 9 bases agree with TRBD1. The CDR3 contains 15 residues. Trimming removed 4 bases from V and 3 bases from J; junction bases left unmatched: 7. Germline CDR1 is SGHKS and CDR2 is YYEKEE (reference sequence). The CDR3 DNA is TGTGCCAGCAGCGGACAGGGGAGGGCGGACACTGAAGCTTTCTTT. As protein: CASSGQGRADTEAFF.

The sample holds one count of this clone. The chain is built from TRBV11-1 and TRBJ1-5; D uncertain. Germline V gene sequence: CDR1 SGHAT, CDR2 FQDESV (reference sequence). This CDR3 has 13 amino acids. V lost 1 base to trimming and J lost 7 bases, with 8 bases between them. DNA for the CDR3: TGTGCCAGCAGCTTAGAGATGGGGCAGCCCCAGCATTTT. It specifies CASSLEMGQPQHF.

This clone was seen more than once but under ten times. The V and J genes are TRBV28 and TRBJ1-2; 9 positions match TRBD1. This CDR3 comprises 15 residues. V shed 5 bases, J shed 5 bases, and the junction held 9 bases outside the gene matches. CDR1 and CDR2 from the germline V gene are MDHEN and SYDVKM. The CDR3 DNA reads TGTGCCAGCAGTGCACCGGGACAGGGAGAGTATGGCTACACCTTC. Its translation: CASSAPGQGEYGYTF.

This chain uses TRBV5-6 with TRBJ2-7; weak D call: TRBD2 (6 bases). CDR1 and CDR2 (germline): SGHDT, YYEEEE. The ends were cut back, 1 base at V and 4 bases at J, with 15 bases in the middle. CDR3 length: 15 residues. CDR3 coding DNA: TGTGCCAGCAGCTTGTGGGGGACTGATAAGTACGAGCAGTACTTC. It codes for CASSLWGTDKYEQYF.

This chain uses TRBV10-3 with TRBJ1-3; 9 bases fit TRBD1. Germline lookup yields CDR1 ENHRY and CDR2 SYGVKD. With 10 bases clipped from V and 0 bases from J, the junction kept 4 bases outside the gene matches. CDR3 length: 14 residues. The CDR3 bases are TGTGCCAACGGACAGGGGAGCTCTGGAAACACCATATATTTT. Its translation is CANGQGSSGNTIYF.

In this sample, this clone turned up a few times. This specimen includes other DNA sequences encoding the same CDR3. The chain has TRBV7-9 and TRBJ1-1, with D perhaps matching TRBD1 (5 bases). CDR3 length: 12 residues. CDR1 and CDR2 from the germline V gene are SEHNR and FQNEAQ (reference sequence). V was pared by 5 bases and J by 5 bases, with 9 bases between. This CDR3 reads CASSPRGTEAFF. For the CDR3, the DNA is TGTGCCAGCAGCCCAAGGGGAACTGAAGCTTTCTTT.

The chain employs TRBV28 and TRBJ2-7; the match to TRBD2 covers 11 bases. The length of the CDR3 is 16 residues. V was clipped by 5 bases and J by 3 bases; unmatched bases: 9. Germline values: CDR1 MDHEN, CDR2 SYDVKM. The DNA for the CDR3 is TGTGCCAGCAGTCCCTTTACTAGCGGGAGTATCTACGAGCAGTACTTC. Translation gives CASSPFTSGSIYEQYF.

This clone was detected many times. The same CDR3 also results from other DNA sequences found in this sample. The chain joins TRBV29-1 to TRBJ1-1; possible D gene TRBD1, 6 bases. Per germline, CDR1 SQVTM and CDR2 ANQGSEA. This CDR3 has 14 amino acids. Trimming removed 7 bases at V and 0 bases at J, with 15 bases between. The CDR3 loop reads CSAVMTGLNTEAFF. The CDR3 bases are TGCAGCGCCGTTATGACAGGTCTGAACACTGAAGCTTTCTTT.

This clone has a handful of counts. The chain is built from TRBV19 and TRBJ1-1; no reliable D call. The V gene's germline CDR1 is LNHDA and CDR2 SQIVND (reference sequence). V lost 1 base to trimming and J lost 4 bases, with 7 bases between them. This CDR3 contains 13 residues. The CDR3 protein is CASSIGAGTEAFF. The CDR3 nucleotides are TGTGCCAGTAGTATAGGGGCCGGCACTGAAGCTTTCTTT.

In nucleotides, the CDR3 is TGTGCCAGCAGTTACTCTCCGGGGAACTATGGCTACACCTTC. This encodes CASSYSPGNYGYTF. This chain links TRBV6-5 with TRBJ1-2; D not resolved. The germline V gene encodes CDR1 MNHEY and CDR2 SVGAGI. The CDR3 totals 14 residues. The V and J ends lost 0 bases and 2 bases respectively, with 7 bases between them.

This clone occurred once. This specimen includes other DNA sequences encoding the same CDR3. Here the CDR3 DNA reads TGCAGCGTTAGAGGGCAGTACTCCTACGAGCAGTACTTC. Its protein is CSVRGQYSYEQYF. V usage is TRBV29-1 and J usage is TRBJ2-7, with D possibly TRBD2 on 5 matching bases. The CDR3 is 13 amino acids. Trimming took 5 bases from V and 0 from J, leaving 11 bases between them. Germline loops: CDR1 SQVTM, CDR2 ANQGSEA.

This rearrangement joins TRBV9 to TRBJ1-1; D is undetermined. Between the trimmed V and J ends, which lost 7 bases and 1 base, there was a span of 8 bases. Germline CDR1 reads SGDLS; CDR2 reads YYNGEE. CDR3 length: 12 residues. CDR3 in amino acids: CASWRQNTEAFF. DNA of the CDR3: TGTGCCAGCTGGAGGCAGAACACTGAAGCTTTCTTT.

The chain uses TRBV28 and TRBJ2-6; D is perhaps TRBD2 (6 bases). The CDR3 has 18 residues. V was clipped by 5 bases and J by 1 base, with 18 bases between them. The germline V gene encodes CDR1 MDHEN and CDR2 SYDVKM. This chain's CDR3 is CASSLSGGAWSGANVLTF. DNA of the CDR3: TGTGCCAGCAGTCTTAGCGGCGGGGCGTGGTCTGGGGCCAACGTCCTGACTTTC.

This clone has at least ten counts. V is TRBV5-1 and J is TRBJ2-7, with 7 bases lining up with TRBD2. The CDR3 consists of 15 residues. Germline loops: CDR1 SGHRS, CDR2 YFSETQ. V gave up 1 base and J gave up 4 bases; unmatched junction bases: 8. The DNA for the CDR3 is TGCGCCAGCAGCTTGTCGGGCGGGAGTGAGTACGAGCAGTACTTC. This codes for CASSLSGGSEYEQYF.

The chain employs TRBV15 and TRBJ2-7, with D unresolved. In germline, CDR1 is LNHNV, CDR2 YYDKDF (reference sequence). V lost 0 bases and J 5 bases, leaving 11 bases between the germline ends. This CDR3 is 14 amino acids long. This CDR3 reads CATSRDRLDNEQYF. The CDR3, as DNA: TGTGCCACCAGCAGAGACCGACTGGATAACGAGCAGTACTTC. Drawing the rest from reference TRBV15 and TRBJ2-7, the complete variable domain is DAMVIQNPRYQVTQFGKPVTLSCSQTLNHNVMYWYQQKSSQAPKLLFHYYDKDFNNEADTPDNFQSRRPNTSFCFLDIRSPGLGDTAMYLCATSRDRLDNEQYFGPGTRLTVT.

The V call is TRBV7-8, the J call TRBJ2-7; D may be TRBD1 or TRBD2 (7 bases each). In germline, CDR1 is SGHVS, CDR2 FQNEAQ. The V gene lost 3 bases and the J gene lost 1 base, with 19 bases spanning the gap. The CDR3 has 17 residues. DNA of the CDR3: TGTGCCAGCAGCTTTTCTTTGAGAGCGGGACAGTCCTACGAGCAGTACTTC. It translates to CASSFSLRAGQSYEQYF.

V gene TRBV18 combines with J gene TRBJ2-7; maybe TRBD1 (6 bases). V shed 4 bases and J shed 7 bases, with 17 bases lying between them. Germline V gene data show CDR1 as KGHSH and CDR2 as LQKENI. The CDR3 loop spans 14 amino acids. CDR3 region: CASSRTGSSREQYF. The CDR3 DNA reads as TGTGCCAGCTCACGCACAGGGTCCTCTAGGGAGCAGTACTTC. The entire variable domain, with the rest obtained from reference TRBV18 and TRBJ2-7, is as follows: NAGVMQNPRHLVRRRGQEARLRCSPMKGHSHVYWYRQLPEEGLKFMVYLQKENIIDESGMPKERFSAEFPKEGPSILRIQQVVRGDSAAYFCASSRTGSSREQYFGPGTRLTVT.

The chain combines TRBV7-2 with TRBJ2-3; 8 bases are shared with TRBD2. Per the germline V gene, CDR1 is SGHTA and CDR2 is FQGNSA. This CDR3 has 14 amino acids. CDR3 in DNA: TGTGCTAGCGGGGCCCTTTCGGGCACAGATACGCAGTATTTT. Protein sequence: CASGALSGTDTQYF.

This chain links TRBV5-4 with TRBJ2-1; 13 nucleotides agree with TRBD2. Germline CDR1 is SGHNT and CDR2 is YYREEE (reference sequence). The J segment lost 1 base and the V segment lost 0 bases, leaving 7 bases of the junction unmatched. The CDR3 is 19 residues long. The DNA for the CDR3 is TGTGCCAGCAGCTTGGTGAGGACTAGCGGGAGCCGGTCCTACAATGAGCAGTTCTTC. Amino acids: CASSLVRTSGSRSYNEQFF.

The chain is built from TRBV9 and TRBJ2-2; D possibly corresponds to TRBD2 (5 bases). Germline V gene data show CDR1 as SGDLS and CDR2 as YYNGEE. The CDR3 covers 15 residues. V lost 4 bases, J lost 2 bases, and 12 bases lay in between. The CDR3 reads CASSPRLANTGELFF. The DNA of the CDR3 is TGTGCCAGCAGCCCCCGCCTAGCTAACACCGGGGAGCTGTTTTTT.

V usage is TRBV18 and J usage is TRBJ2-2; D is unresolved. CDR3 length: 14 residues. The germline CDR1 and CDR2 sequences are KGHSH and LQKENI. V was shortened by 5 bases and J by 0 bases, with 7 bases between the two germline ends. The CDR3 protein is CASSIAPNTGELFF. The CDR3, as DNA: TGTGCCAGCTCAATTGCACCGAACACCGGGGAGCTGTTTTTT.

The CDR3, as DNA: TGTGCCAGCAGCCTCTCCGGGACTAGCGGCCAAGAGACCCAGTACTTC. Encoded protein: CASSLSGTSGQETQYF. The chain links TRBV5-8 to TRBJ2-5, with 11 bases matching TRBD2. Trimming took 4 bases from V and 1 from J; bases not matched to a gene: 6. The CDR3 is 16 residues long. Germline CDR1 is SGHTS and CDR2 is YDEGEE.